These 17 T cell receptor beta chains were all obtained from the same sample, sequenced in a study of blood T cell repertoires in COVID-19. TCRdb's copy holds only in-frame clones and misses some; the assay was immunoSEQ multiplex PCR. The data show some 390,000 clones, 87% seen once. The sequenced material came from peripheral blood. The receptors here all came from a woman aged 60-75 years with COVID-19, enrolled during active disease.

In DNA, the CDR3 is TGTGCCAGCAGCCAAGGGGTTTGGGACAGGGCCTACGAGCAGTACTTC. This translates into CASSQGVWDRAYEQYF. The chain combines TRBV9 with TRBJ2-7; 9 bases are shared with TRBD1. The germline CDR1 and CDR2 sequences are SGDLS and YYNGEE. This CDR3 region has 16 residues. Trimming took 4 bases from V and 2 from J; bases not matched to a gene: 10.

The J gene is TRBJ1-2, the V gene TRBV7-2, with TRBD1 matching 8 bases. With 6 bases clipped from V and 7 bases from J, the junction kept 13 bases outside the gene matches. The CDR3 is 15 residues long. The germline V gene has CDR1 SGHTA and CDR2 FQGNSA. This CDR3 reads CASSFDQGALFGYTF. The CDR3 DNA reads TGTGCCAGCAGTTTTGACCAGGGGGCCCTATTTGGCTACACCTTC.

This chain joins TRBV19 and TRBJ2-6, with TRBD1 matching 8 bases. Germline-derived CDR1 and CDR2 are LNHDA and SQIVND (reference sequence). V was clipped by 4 bases and J by 0 bases; unmatched bases: 8. There are 18 residues in the CDR3. CDR3 residues: CASSTPGQVPSGANVLTF. DNA for the CDR3: TGTGCCAGTAGTACCCCGGGACAGGTACCCTCTGGGGCCAACGTCCTGACTTTC. The whole variable domain, remainder taken from reference TRBV19 and TRBJ2-6, is DGGITQSPKYLFRKEGQNVTLSCEQNLNHDAMYWYRQDPGQGLRLIYYSQIVNDFQKGDIAEGYSVSREKKESFPLTVTSAQKNPTAFYLCASSTPGQVPSGANVLTFGAGSRLTVL.

This clone was observed a handful of times. J is TRBJ2-1 and V is TRBV27, with D hard to call. The CDR3 runs 13 residues. Trimming shortened V by 8 bases and J by 5 bases, and 13 bases separated the two germline ends. Germline CDR1 MNHEY, CDR2 SMNVEV (reference sequence). The CDR3 DNA reads as TGTGCCAGCTCCTTTGAGACTCACAATGAGCAGTTCTTC. It translates to CASSFETHNEQFF.

The genes are TRBV11-2 and TRBJ2-1, with 8 nucleotides matching TRBD1. The V gene's germline CDR1 is SGHAT and CDR2 FQNNGV. V lost 5 bases to trimming and J lost 3 bases; unmatched junction nucleotides: 6. The CDR3 extends over 15 amino acids. The DNA of the CDR3 is TGTGCCAGCAGCAGACCGACAGGGGACTACAATGAGCAGTTCTTC. This encodes CASSRPTGDYNEQFF.

The chain combines TRBV9 with TRBJ2-5; TRBD1 agrees at 9 bases. J gave up 5 bases and V 3 bases, and 11 bases lay outside the gene matches. There are 16 residues in the CDR3. Germline lookup yields CDR1 SGDLS and CDR2 YYNGEE. CDR3 sequence: CASSASLGQGTETQYF. CDR3 DNA: TGTGCCAGCAGCGCCTCTCTTGGACAGGGGACGGAGACCCAGTACTTC. The full variable domain, its missing parts supplied by reference TRBV9 and TRBJ2-5, is DSGVTQTPKHLITATGQRVTLRCSPRSGDLSVYWYQQSLDQGLQFLIQYYNGEERAKGNILERFSAQQFPDLHSELNLSSLELGDSALYFCASSASLGQGTETQYFGPGTRLLVL.

The genes are TRBV19 and TRBJ1-1; the D is unclear. Germline V gene sequence: CDR1 LNHDA, CDR2 SQIVND (reference sequence). CDR3 length: 14 residues. Trimming removed 4 bases at V and 6 bases at J, with 15 bases between. The CDR3 DNA reads as TGTGCCAGTAGTAAACCGACAACCATACCTGAAGCTTTCTTT. The encoded protein is CASSKPTTIPEAFF.

The J gene is TRBJ1-1, the V gene TRBV5-6; a possible D gene is TRBD1 (6 bases). CDR1 is SGHDT and CDR2 is YYEEEE in the germline V gene. V lost 3 bases and J lost 0, with 18 bases in between. The CDR3 has 17 amino acids. The DNA for the CDR3 is TGTGCCAGCAGCTCCCTTAACCGGGACACCATGAACACTGAAGCTTTCTTT. Translated: CASSSLNRDTMNTEAFF.

This chain connects TRBV19 to TRBJ1-3; 8 bases match TRBD1. Germline CDR1 LNHDA, CDR2 SQIVND (reference sequence). There are 15 residues in the CDR3. The V and J ends lost 0 bases and 4 bases, in that order; junction bases with no gene match: 2. CDR3 DNA sequence: TGTGCCAGTAGTATAGACAGGGGGCAAGGAAACACCATATATTTT. Its protein is CASSIDRGQGNTIYF. The full variable domain, its missing parts supplied by reference TRBV19 and TRBJ1-3, is DGGITQSPKYLFRKEGQNVTLSCEQNLNHDAMYWYRQDPGQGLRLIYYSQIVNDFQKGDIAEGYSVSREKKESFPLTVTSAQKNPTAFYLCASSIDRGQGNTIYFGEGSWLTVV.

V is TRBV10-3 and J is TRBJ2-2, with a weak D call TRBD1 (6 bases). The CDR3 loop spans 16 amino acids. Trimming took 3 bases from V and 2 from J, leaving 13 bases between them. Germline CDR1 reads ENHRY; CDR2 reads SYGVKD. The chain's CDR3 is CAISDRTGINTGELFF. DNA for the CDR3: TGTGCCATCAGTGATCGTACAGGGATCAACACCGGGGAGCTGTTTTTT.

The J gene is TRBJ2-5, the V gene TRBV4-1; D is uncertain. V was pared by 2 bases and J by 0 bases, with 10 bases between. Germline CDR1 is MGHRA and CDR2 is YSYEKL. The CDR3 spans 15 residues. The CDR3 nucleotides are TGCGCCAGCAGCCAAATTGAAATAGACCAAGAGACCCAGTACTTC. This encodes CASSQIEIDQETQYF.

This clone has only a few counts. This sequence joins TRBV27 and TRBJ2-2; D is possibly TRBD2 (6 bases). V lost 3 bases to trimming and J lost 7 bases, with 12 bases between them. The germline gives CDR1 MNHEY, CDR2 SMNVEV (reference sequence). The CDR3 loop spans 14 amino acids. The DNA for the CDR3 is TGTGCCAGCAGTTTTTTTCGGGGGTACGGGGAGCTGTTTTTT. Amino acids: CASSFFRGYGELFF.

The CDR3 DNA sequence: TGTGCCAGCAGCTTAGCTCAGGGGGCTGGTGGCTACACCTTC. It yields the protein CASSLAQGAGGYTF. This chain uses TRBV11-2 with TRBJ1-2, with TRBD1 identical over 8 bases. V lost 1 base to trimming and J lost 7 bases; unmatched junction nucleotides: 5. The CDR3 is 14 amino acids. Germline values: CDR1 SGHAT, CDR2 FQNNGV.

V is TRBV18 and J is TRBJ2-7; 7 bases are shared with TRBD2. This CDR3 region has 12 residues. Unmatched junction bases numbered 5, after V lost 6 bases and J lost 6 bases. Per the germline V gene, CDR1 is KGHSH and CDR2 is LQKENI. CDR3 nucleotide sequence: TGTGCCAGCTCTACACCGGGGGGCGAGCAGTACTTC. This translates into CASSTPGGEQYF.

The CDR3 protein is CAISGGQFEAFF. Written as DNA, the CDR3 is TGTGCCATCAGTGGGGGACAGTTTGAAGCTTTCTTT. The rearrangement uses TRBV10-3 and TRBJ1-1; TRBD1 matches 7 bases. This CDR3 is 12 amino acids long. Trimming took 4 bases from V and 7 from J; bases not matched to a gene: 3. The germline V gene encodes CDR1 ENHRY and CDR2 SYGVKD.

The rearrangement uses TRBV4-1 and TRBJ1-4, with D perhaps matching TRBD1 (6 bases). Germline loops: CDR1 MGHRA, CDR2 YSYEKL. V was clipped by 5 bases and J by 8 bases, with 12 bases between them. The CDR3 contains 13 residues. The chain's CDR3 is CASSVQGTEKLFF. The CDR3 DNA sequence: TGCGCCAGCAGCGTACAGGGAACGGAAAAACTGTTTTTT.

The chain employs TRBV5-1 and TRBJ1-4, with 9 bases identical to TRBD1. V lost 4 bases and J lost 6; bases outside the gene matches: 7. Germline assignment: CDR1 SGHRS and CDR2 YFSETQ. The CDR3 sequence is 15 residues long. CDR3 DNA sequence: TGCGCCAGCAGCCGTCGGACAGGGGATGATGAAAAACTGTTTTTT. As protein: CASSRRTGDDEKLFF.